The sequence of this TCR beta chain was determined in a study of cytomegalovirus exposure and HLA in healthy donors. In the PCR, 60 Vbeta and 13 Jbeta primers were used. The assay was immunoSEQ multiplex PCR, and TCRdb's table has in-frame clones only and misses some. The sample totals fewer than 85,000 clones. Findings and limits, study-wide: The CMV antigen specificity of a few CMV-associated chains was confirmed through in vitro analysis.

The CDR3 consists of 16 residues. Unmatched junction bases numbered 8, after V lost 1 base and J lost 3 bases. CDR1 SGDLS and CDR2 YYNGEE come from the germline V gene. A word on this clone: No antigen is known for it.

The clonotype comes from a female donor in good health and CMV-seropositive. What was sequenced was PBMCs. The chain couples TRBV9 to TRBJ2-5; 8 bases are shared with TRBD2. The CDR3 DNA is TGTGCCAGCAGCGTATATTCGGGGGGGCCGAAAGAGACCCAGTACTTC. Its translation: CASSVYSGGPKETQYF.